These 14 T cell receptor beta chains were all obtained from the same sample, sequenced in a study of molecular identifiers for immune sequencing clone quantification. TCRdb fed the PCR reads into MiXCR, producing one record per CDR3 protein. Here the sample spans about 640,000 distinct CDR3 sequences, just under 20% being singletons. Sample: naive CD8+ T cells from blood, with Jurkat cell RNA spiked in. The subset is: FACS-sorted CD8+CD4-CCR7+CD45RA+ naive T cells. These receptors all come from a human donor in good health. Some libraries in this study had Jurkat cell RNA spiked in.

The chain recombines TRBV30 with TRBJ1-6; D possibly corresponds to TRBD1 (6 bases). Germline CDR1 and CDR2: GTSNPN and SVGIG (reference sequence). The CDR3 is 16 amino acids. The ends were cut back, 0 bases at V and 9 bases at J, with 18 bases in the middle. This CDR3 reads CAWSVGVGRGSSPLHF. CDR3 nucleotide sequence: TGTGCCTGGAGTGTAGGAGTAGGCAGGGGATCTTCACCCCTCCACTTT.

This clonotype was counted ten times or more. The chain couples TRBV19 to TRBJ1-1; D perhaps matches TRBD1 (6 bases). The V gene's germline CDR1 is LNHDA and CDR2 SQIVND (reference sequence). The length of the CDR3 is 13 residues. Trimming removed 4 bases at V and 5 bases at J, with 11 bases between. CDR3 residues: CASSTGGLTEAFF. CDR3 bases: TGTGCCAGTAGTACCGGGGGCCTGACTGAAGCTTTCTTT.

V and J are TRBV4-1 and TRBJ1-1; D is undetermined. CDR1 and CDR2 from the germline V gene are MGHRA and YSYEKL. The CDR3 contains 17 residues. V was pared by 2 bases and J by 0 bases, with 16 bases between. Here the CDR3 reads CASSQSGNLQLNTEAFF. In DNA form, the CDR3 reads TGCGCCAGCAGCCAATCGGGGAACCTCCAGCTGAACACTGAAGCTTTCTTT.

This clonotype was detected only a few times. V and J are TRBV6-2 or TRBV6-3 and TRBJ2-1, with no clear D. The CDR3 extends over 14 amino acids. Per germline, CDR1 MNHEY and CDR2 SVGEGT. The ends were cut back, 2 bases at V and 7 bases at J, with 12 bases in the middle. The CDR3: CASSYGPGRNEQFF. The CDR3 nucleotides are TGTGCCAGCAGTTACGGACCCGGCAGAAATGAGCAGTTCTTC.

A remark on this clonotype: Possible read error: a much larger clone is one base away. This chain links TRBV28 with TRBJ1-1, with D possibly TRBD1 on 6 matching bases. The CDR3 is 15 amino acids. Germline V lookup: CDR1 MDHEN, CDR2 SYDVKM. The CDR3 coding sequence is TGTGCCAGCAGTGTATGGACAGAAAAGAACACTGAAGCTCTCTTT. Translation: CASSVWTEKNTEALF. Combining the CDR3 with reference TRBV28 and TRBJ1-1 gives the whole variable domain DVKVTQSSRYLVKRTGEKVFLECVQDMDHENMFWYRQDPGLGLRLIYFSYDVKMKEKGDIPEGYSVSREKKERFSLILESASTNQTSMYLCASSVWTEKNTEALFGQGTRLTVV.

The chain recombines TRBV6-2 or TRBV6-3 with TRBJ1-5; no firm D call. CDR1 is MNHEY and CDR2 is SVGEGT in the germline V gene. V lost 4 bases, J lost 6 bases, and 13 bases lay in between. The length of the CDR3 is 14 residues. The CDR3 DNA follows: TGTGCCAGCAGTTGCGGTGATTTCCTTCAGCCCCAGCATTTT. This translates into CASSCGDFLQPQHF.

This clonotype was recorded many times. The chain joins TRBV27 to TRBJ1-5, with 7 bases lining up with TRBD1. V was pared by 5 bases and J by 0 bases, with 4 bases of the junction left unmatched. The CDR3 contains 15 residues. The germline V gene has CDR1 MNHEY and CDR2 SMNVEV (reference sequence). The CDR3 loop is CASSQQGNSNQPQHF. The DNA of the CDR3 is TGTGCCAGCAGTCAACAGGGGAATAGCAATCAGCCCCAGCATTTT.

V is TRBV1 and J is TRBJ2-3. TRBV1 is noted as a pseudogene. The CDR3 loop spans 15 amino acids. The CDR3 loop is CTSSQEASSTDTQYF. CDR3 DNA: TGCACCAGCAGCCAAGAGGCCTCTAGCACAGATACGCAGTATTTT.

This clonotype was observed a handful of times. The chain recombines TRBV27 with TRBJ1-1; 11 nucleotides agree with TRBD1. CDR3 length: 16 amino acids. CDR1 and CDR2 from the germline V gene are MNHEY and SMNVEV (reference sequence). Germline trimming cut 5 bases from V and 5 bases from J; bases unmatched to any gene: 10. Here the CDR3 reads CASSPGTGGQQTEAFF. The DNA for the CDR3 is TGTGCCAGCAGTCCCGGGACAGGGGGGCAGCAAACTGAAGCTTTCTTT.

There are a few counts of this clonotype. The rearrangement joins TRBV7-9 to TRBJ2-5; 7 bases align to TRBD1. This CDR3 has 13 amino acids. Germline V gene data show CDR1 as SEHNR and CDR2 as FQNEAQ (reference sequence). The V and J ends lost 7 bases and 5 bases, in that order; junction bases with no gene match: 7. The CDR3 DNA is TGTGCCAGCACCTGGGGCAGGGGGGAGACCCAGTACTTC. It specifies CASTWGRGETQYF.

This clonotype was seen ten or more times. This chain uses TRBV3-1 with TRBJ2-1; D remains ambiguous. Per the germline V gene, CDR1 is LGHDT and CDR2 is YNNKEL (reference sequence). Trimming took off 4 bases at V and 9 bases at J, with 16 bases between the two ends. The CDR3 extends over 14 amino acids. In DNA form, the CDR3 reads TGTGCCAGCAGCCCAGGTCTTGGGATAGCTGAGCAGTTCTTC. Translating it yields CASSPGLGIAEQFF.

Here the CDR3 DNA reads TGTGCAATTTACCAGGGGTTGAACACTGAAGCTTTCTTT. Encoded protein: CAIYQGLNTEAFF. The chain uses TRBV2 and TRBJ1-1; tentative D call: TRBD1 (6 bases). CDR1 and CDR2 from the germline V gene are SNHLY and FYNNEI. The CDR3 is 13 residues long. The full variable domain, with the rest looked up from reference TRBV2 and TRBJ1-1, is EPEVTQTPSHQVTQMGQEVILRCVPISNHLYFYWYRQILGQKVEFLVSFYNNEISEKSEIFDDQFSVERPDGSNFTLKIRSTKLEDSAMYFCAIYQGLNTEAFFGQGTRLTVV.

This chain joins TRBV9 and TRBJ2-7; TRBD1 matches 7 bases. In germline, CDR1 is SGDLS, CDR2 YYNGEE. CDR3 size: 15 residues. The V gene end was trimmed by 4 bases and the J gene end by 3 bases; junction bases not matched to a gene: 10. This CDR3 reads CASSPHTGVYYEQYF. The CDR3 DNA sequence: TGTGCCAGCAGCCCGCATACAGGGGTATACTACGAGCAGTACTTC.

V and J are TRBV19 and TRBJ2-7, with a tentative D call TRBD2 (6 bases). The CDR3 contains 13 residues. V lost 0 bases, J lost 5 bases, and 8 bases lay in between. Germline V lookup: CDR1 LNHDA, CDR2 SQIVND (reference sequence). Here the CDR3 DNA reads TGTGCCAGTAGTATAGATAGCGGAAACGAGCAGTACTTC. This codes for CASSIDSGNEQYF.